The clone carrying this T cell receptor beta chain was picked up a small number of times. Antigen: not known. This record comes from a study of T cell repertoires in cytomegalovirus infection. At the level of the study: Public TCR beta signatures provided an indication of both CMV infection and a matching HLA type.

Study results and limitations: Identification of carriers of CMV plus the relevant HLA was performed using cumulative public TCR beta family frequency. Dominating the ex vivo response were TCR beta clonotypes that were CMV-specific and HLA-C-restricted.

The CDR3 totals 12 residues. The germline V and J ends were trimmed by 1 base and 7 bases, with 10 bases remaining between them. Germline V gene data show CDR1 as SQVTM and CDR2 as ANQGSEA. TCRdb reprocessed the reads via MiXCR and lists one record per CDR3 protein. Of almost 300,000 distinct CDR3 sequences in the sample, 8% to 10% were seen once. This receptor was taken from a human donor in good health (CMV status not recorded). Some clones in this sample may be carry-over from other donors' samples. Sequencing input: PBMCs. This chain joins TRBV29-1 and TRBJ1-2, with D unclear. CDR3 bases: TGCAGCGTTGAAGGCCCAGCGGGTGGCTACACCTTC. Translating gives CSVEGPAGGYTF.